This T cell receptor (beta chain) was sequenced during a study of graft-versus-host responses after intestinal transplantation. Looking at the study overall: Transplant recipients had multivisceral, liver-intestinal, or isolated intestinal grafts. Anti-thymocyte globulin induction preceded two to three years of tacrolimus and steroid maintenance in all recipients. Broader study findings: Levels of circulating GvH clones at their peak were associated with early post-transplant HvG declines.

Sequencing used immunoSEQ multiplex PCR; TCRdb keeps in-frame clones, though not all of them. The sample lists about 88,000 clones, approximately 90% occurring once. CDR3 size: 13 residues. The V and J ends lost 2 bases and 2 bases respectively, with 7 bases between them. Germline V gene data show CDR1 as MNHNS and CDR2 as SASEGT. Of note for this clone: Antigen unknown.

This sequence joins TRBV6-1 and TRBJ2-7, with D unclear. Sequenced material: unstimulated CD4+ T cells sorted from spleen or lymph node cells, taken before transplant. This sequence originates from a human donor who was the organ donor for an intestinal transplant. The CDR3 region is CASSEWSAYEQYF. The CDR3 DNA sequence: TGTGCCAGCAGTGAATGGTCAGCCTACGAGCAGTACTTC.